A single sample gave rise to the 15 T cell receptor beta chains below, sequenced in a study of radiotherapy plus CTLA-4 blockade in lung cancer. The repertoire was sequenced with immunoSEQ multiplex PCR; TCRdb's copy has only in-frame clones and lacks some. The repertoire holds about 80,000 clones, with about 78% as singletons. Specimen: peripheral blood, collected from a patient treated with radiotherapy plus ipilimumab. All receptors come from a human donor with non-small cell lung cancer whose response to radiotherapy plus ipilimumab could not be evaluated. Some clones in this sample may be carry-over from other donors' samples.

The chain combines TRBV6-1 with TRBJ2-2; D not resolved. In germline, CDR1 is MNHNS, CDR2 SASEGT. V lost 0 bases to trimming and J lost 4 bases, with 6 bases between them. This CDR3 is built from 14 residues. CDR3 residues: CASSEALATGELFF. The CDR3 bases are TGTGCCAGCAGTGAAGCGCTGGCCACCGGGGAGCTGTTTTTT.

The V and J genes are TRBV4-1 and TRBJ2-1; D unclear. The length of the CDR3 is 17 residues. Germline-derived CDR1 and CDR2 are MGHRA and YSYEKL. Trimming took 0 bases from V and 3 from J, leaving 15 bases between them. The DNA for the CDR3 is TGCGCCAGCAGCCAAGATCGACTTCTCGGCTACTACAATGAGCAGTTCTTC. Its protein is CASSQDRLLGYYNEQFF.

This clone was counted once. The chain joins TRBV5-1 to TRBJ1-2, with D possibly matching TRBD1 (6 bases). Trimming stripped 2 bases from V and 7 bases from J, with 12 bases between. Germline assignment: CDR1 SGHRS and CDR2 YFSETQ. This CDR3 is 13 amino acids long. Here the CDR3 DNA reads TGCGCCAGCAGCTTCTACAGGGTTCGTGGCTACACCTTC. Its translation is CASSFYRVRGYTF.

This clone was picked up one time. The rearrangement uses TRBV7-2 and TRBJ2-2, with 10 bases matching TRBD1. After removal of 5 bases from V and 4 bases from J, the junction contained 10 bases not matched to a gene. The CDR3 spans 17 residues. Germline CDR1 reads SGHTA; CDR2 reads FQGNSA. Here the CDR3 reads CASSPRDRGWGTGELFF. In DNA, the CDR3 is TGTGCCAGCAGCCCCCGGGACAGGGGTTGGGGCACCGGGGAGCTGTTTTTT.

The V call is TRBV27, the J call TRBJ1-5; tentative D call: TRBD1 (6 bases). V was cut by 7 bases and J by 2 bases, with 15 bases left in between. In germline, CDR1 is MNHEY, CDR2 SMNVEV (reference sequence). This CDR3 spans 15 amino acids. The CDR3 spells CASMRAGGGNQPQHF. The CDR3 DNA sequence: TGTGCCAGCATGCGAGCGGGGGGCGGCAATCAGCCCCAGCATTTT.

The V gene is TRBV28, the J gene TRBJ1-4; D is perhaps TRBD1 (6 bases). This CDR3 contains 12 residues. Looked up from germline, CDR1 is MDHEN and CDR2 is SYDVKM. Trimming took off 4 bases at V and 6 bases at J, with 6 bases between the two ends. CDR3 coding DNA: TGTGCCAGCAGTTACAGGGATGAAAAACTGTTTTTT. It translates to CASSYRDEKLFF. The variable domain in full, with the rest retrieved from reference TRBV28 and TRBJ1-4, is DVKVTQSSRYLVKRTGEKVFLECVQDMDHENMFWYRQDPGLGLRLIYFSYDVKMKEKGDIPEGYSVSREKKERFSLILESASTNQTSMYLCASSYRDEKLFFGSGTQLSVL.

The chain joins TRBV7-6 to TRBJ1-4, with TRBD1 identical over 9 bases. J gave up 3 bases and V 5 bases, and 4 bases lay outside the gene matches. The CDR3 is 15 amino acids. CDR1 is SGHVS and CDR2 is FNYEAQ in the germline V gene. CDR3 sequence (DNA): TGTGCCAGCAGCCAGGGACAGGGACCTAATGAAAAACTGTTTTTT. As protein: CASSQGQGPNEKLFF.

The V gene is TRBV6-5, the J gene TRBJ2-5; 11 nucleotides line up with TRBD2. CDR3 size: 15 residues. V trimming: 5 bases; J trimming: 3 bases; junction bases outside the gene matches: 5. The germline V gene encodes CDR1 MNHEY and CDR2 SVGAGI. CDR3 residues: CASSATTSGEETQYF. The CDR3 DNA sequence: TGTGCCAGCAGTGCTACGACTAGCGGGGAAGAGACCCAGTACTTC.

The rearrangement uses TRBV5-1 and TRBJ2-6; 7 positions agree with TRBD1. J lost 8 bases, V lost 0 bases, and 5 bases had no gene match. There are 15 residues in the CDR3. CDR1 is SGHRS and CDR2 is YFSETQ in the germline V gene. The CDR3 here is CASSLVPGQPNVLTF. As DNA, the CDR3 is TGCGCCAGCAGCTTGGTCCCGGGACAGCCCAACGTCCTGACTTTC.

The J gene is TRBJ1-2, the V gene TRBV7-9; the D gene is possibly TRBD1 (6 bases). The CDR3 is 14 residues long. Germline CDR1 reads SEHNR; CDR2 reads FQNEAQ (reference sequence). The V gene lost 1 base and the J gene lost 1 base, with 7 bases spanning the gap. CDR3 nucleotides: TGTGCCAGCAGCTTAGGGGGGCATAACTATGGCTACACCTTC. It encodes CASSLGGHNYGYTF.

This clone was found once. The junction departs from germline at one end; a sequencing error may be responsible. This chain uses TRBV7-2 with TRBJ2-3; 10 positions agree with TRBD2. CDR3 size: 17 residues. The germline gives CDR1 SGHTA, CDR2 FQGNSA. CDR3 amino acids: CASSFLPAGGRSDTQYF. DNA for the CDR3: TGTGCCAGCAGCTTCCTACCAGCGGGGGGGCGTTCAGACACGCAGTATTTT.

The chain links TRBV27 to TRBJ1-2; D possibly corresponds to TRBD1 (6 bases). The CDR3 totals 14 residues. Germline V gene sequence: CDR1 MNHEY, CDR2 SMNVEV (reference sequence). Trimming pared 5 bases from V and 4 bases from J, leaving 14 bases between. DNA of the CDR3: TGTGCCAGCAGTCCGGGGGGGGGCGGCTATGGCTACACCTTC. This translates into CASSPGGGGYGYTF.

The chain uses TRBV5-1 and TRBJ2-3; possibly TRBD1 for D (6 bases). CDR1 and CDR2 from the germline V gene are SGHRS and YFSETQ. V was shortened by 4 bases and J by 6 bases, with 15 bases between the two germline ends. The CDR3 sequence is 14 residues long. The DNA of the CDR3 is TGCGCCAGCAGCCGCCAGGACAGTCGGGATACGCAGTATTTT. This gives the protein CASSRQDSRDTQYF.

The V and J genes are TRBV7-9 and TRBJ2-3, with unresolved D. The V gene's germline CDR1 is SEHNR and CDR2 FQNEAQ (reference sequence). V was pared by 2 bases and J by 0 bases, with 9 bases between. This CDR3 spans 15 amino acids. The CDR3, as DNA: TGTGCCAGCAGCTTATATCGAGTTAGCACAGATACGCAGTATTTT. Its protein is CASSLYRVSTDTQYF.

This clone came up a few times. The CDR3 spells CASSIGPGGPNQPQHF. The CDR3 bases are TGTGCCAGTAGTATCGGGCCAGGGGGCCCCAATCAGCCCCAGCATTTT. This chain connects TRBV19 to TRBJ1-5, with 8 bases matching TRBD1. Germline CDR1 LNHDA, CDR2 SQIVND (reference sequence). J was trimmed by 3 bases and V by 3 bases; bases with no gene match: 7. The CDR3 is 16 amino acids.